This passage covers 9 T cell receptor beta chains from one sample sequenced in a study of cytomegalovirus exposure and HLA in healthy donors. The PCR was carried out with 60 Vbeta primers and 13 Jbeta primers. The assay was immunoSEQ multiplex PCR, and TCRdb's table has in-frame clones only and misses some. The sample includes about 90,000 clones, over 60% of them seen just once. Sample: PBMCs. These receptor sequences come from a woman aged 40 to 50 in good health and CMV-seropositive.

The chain uses TRBV28 and TRBJ2-1; 11 nucleotides match TRBD2. This CDR3 has 16 residues. J lost 10 bases, V lost 10 bases, and 18 bases had no gene match. Germline CDR1 reads MDHEN; CDR2 reads SYDVKM. The CDR3 DNA is TGTGCCATTGGTGCGCAGGACCGGACTAGCGGGTTGGAGCAGTTCTTC. This codes for CAIGAQDRTSGLEQFF.

The rearrangement joins TRBV7-9 to TRBJ1-2; D may be TRBD1 (5 bases). Germline CDR1 SEHNR, CDR2 FQNEAQ (reference sequence). Trimming left V 1 base short and J 0 bases short, with 12 bases between. The CDR3 covers 16 residues. CDR3 sequence: CASSLGAGRTNYGYTF. CDR3 nucleotide sequence: TGTGCCAGCAGCTTAGGGGCAGGGAGGACTAACTATGGCTACACCTTC.

This rearrangement joins TRBV19 to TRBJ2-5; the match to TRBD1 covers 7 bases. The DNA matches TRBJ2-7 better at its end, which makes the J call doubtful. The CDR3 length is 14 residues. Germline CDR1 and CDR2: LNHDA and SQIVND (reference sequence). DNA of the CDR3: TGTGCCAGTAGTATATGGGGCAGGGGGAGCGAGCAGTACTTC. This sequence encodes CASSIWGRGSEQYF.

The gene calls are TRBV7-8 and TRBJ1-1; D is undetermined. The V gene lost 2 bases and the J gene lost 0 bases, with 7 bases spanning the gap. Germline V gene sequence: CDR1 SGHVS, CDR2 FQNEAQ. The CDR3 has 14 residues. The CDR3 nucleotides are TGTGCCAGCAGCTTAAAACATATGAACACTGAAGCTTTCTTT. It encodes CASSLKHMNTEAFF.

The rearrangement uses TRBV27 and TRBJ2-3, with D possibly TRBD1 on 6 matching bases. The germline V gene has CDR1 MNHEY and CDR2 SMNVEV (reference sequence). CDR3 length equals 15 residues. V lost 7 bases to trimming and J lost 11 bases, with 25 bases between them. The CDR3 sequence is CASTPPGRGQHWQYF. As DNA, the CDR3 is TGTGCCAGCACTCCACCTGGCAGGGGCCAGCATTGGCAGTATTTT.

There are a few counts of this clone. The V and J genes are TRBV7-9 and TRBJ1-5; TRBD1 matches at 9 bases. This CDR3 comprises 15 residues. Germline V gene sequence: CDR1 SEHNR, CDR2 FQNEAQ (reference sequence). Trimming took 5 bases from V and 2 from J; bases not matched to a gene: 4. This chain's CDR3 is CASSGQGMGNQPQHF. DNA for the CDR3: TGTGCCAGCAGCGGACAGGGGATGGGCAATCAGCCCCAGCATTTT.

CDR3 coding DNA: TGTGCCAGCTCACCCTACGGGATGGGGACCGGGGAGCTGTTTTTT. It encodes CASSPYGMGTGELFF. The V and J genes are TRBV18 and TRBJ2-2; perhaps TRBD2 as D (5 bases). This CDR3 has 15 residues. Trimming took 3 bases from V and 5 from J, leaving 13 bases between them. Germline CDR1 KGHSH, CDR2 LQKENI.

The chain links TRBV11-2 to TRBJ2-2; tentative D call: TRBD1 (6 bases). Between the trimmed V and J ends, which lost 3 bases and 0 bases, there was a span of 11 bases. Germline lookup yields CDR1 SGHAT and CDR2 FQNNGV. The CDR3 totals 16 residues. Here the CDR3 reads CASSLGAFANTGELFF. DNA of the CDR3: TGTGCCAGCAGCTTGGGGGCGTTCGCGAACACCGGGGAGCTGTTTTTT.

This clone was detected once. J is TRBJ2-1 and V is TRBV7-4; 11 positions agree with TRBD2. The V gene's germline CDR1 is SGHVT and CDR2 SQSDAQ. Germline trimming cut 5 bases from V and 8 bases from J; bases unmatched to any gene: 8. The CDR3 covers 15 residues. The CDR3 protein is CASSDTSGSTYEQFF. In DNA, the CDR3 is TGTGCCAGCAGCGATACTAGCGGGAGTACCTATGAGCAGTTCTTC.